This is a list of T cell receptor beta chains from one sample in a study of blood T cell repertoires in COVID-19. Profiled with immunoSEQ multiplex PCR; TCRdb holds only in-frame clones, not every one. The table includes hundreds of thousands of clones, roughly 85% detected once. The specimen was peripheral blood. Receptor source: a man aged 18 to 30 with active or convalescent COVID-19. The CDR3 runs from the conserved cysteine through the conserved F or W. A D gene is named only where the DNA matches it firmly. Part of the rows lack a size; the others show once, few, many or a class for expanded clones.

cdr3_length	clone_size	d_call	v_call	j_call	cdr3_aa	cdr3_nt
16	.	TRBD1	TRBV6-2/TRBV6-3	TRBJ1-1	CASSNLSTGGYTEAFF	TGTGCCAGCAGTAACCTGTCGACAGGGGGCTACACTGAAGCTTTCTTT
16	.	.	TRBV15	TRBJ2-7	CATSRVKLDSSYEQYF	TGTGCCACCAGCAGAGTCAAGCTGGACAGCTCCTACGAGCAGTACTTC
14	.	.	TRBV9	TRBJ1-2	CASSVAGVNYGYTF	TGTGCCAGCAGCGTAGCGGGAGTCAACTATGGCTACACCTTC
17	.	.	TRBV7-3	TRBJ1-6	CASSLIGGENMNSPLHF	TGTGCCAGCAGCTTAATCGGCGGGGAGAATATGAATTCACCCCTCCACTTT
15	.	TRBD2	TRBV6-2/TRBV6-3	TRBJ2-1	CASSSLALTYNEQFF	TGTGCCAGCAGCTCACTAGCGCTAACCTACAATGAGCAGTTCTTC
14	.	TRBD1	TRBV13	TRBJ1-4	CASSTQGASEKLFF	TGTGCCAGCAGCACCCAGGGGGCTAGTGAAAAACTGTTTTTT
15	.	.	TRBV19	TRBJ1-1	CASISGREGNTEAFF	TGTGCCAGTATATCGGGCAGGGAGGGGAACACTGAAGCTTTCTTT
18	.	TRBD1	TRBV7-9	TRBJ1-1	CASSLEGTGALMNTEAFF	TGTGCCAGCAGCTTGGAAGGGACAGGGGCCCTCATGAACACTGAAGCTTTCTTT
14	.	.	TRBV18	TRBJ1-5	CASSPAQGNQPQHF	TGTGCCAGCTCACCAGCCCAGGGTAATCAGCCCCAGCATTTT
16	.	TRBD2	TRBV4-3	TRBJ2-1	CASSQDHLAGGFEQFF	TGCGCCAGCAGCCAAGATCATCTAGCGGGAGGGTTTGAGCAGTTCTTC
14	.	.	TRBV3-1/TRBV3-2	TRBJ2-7	CASSLNRATYEQYF	TGTGCCAGCAGCCTTAACAGGGCCACCTACGAGCAGTACTTC
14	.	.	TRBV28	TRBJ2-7	CASSLEGGWYEQYF	TGTGCCAGCAGTCTGGAAGGCGGGTGGTACGAGCAGTACTTC
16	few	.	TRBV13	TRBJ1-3	CASSHPTDPSGNTIYF	TGTGCCAGCAGCCACCCGACTGACCCCTCTGGAAACACCATATATTTT
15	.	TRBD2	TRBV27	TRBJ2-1	CASSLPGLAVNEQFF	TGTGCCAGCAGTTTGCCGGGACTAGCGGTTAATGAGCAGTTCTTC
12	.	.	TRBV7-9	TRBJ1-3	CASSSFGNTIYF	TGTGCCAGCAGCTCCTTCGGAAACACCATATATTTT
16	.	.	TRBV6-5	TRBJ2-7	CASSLSTGTLFYEQYF	TGTGCCAGCAGTTTATCGACAGGGACTCTTTTCTACGAGCAGTACTTC
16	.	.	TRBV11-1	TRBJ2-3	CASSSSGTPSTDTQYF	TGTGCCAGCAGCTCATCCGGGACTCCATCCACAGATACGCAGTATTTT
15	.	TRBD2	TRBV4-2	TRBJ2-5	CASSPWTSGQETQYF	TGTGCCAGCAGCCCCTGGACTAGCGGACAAGAGACCCAGTACTTC
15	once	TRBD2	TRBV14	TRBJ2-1	CASSLLAGGPDEQFF	TGTGCCAGCAGCCTCCTAGCGGGAGGGCCCGATGAGCAGTTCTTC
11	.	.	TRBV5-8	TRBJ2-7	CASSQAYEQYF	TGTGCCAGCAGCCAGGCCTACGAGCAGTACTTC
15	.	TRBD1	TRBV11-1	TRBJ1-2	CASSSGTGALYGYTF	TGTGCCAGCAGCTCCGGGACAGGGGCCCTCTATGGCTACACCTTC
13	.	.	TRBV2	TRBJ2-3	CASRGGDWDTQYF	TGTGCCAGCCGCGGAGGGGATTGGGATACGCAGTATTTT
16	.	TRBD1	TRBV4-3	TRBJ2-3	CASSLQGALSTDTQYF	TGCGCCAGCAGCCTTCAGGGGGCCCTTAGCACAGATACGCAGTATTTT
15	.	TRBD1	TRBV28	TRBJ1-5	CASSFFHRGGQPQHF	TGTGCCAGCAGTTTCTTCCACAGGGGGGGGCAGCCCCAGCATTTT
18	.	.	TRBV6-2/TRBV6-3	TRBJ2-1	CASSYSIGAGTGYNEQFF	TGTGCCAGCAGTTACTCGATTGGTGCGGGGACTGGATACAATGAGCAGTTCTTC
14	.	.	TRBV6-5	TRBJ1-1	CASSYYRVNTEAFF	TGTGCCAGCAGCTACTACCGCGTGAACACTGAAGCTTTCTTT
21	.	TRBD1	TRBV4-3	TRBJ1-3	CASSQDLSGGGLFSSGNTIYF	TGCGCCAGCAGCCAAGATTTATCAGGGGGCGGGTTATTTAGCTCTGGAAACACCATATATTTT
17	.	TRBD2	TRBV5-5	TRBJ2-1	CASSLTSPGGSYNEQFF	TGTGCCAGCAGCTTGACATCCCCGGGGGGCTCCTACAATGAGCAGTTCTTC
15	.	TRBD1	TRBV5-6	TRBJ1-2	CASSRRDRLVYGYTF	TGTGCCAGCAGCCGTAGGGACAGATTAGTTTATGGCTACACCTTC
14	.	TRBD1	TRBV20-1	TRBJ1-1	CSASLVRGDTEAFF	TGCAGTGCTAGTTTGGTCAGGGGGGACACTGAAGCTTTCTTT
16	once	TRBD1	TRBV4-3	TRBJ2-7	CASSQEAGQGNYEQYF	TGCGCCAGCAGCCAAGAGGCCGGACAGGGTAACTACGAGCAGTACTTC
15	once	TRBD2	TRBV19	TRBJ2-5	CASSELAGPQETQYF	TGTGCCAGTAGTGAACTAGCGGGACCCCAAGAGACCCAGTACTTC
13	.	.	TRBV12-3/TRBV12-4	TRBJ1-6	CASSLLGGSPLHF	TGTGCCAGCAGTCTACTAGGGGGTTCACCCCTCCACTTT
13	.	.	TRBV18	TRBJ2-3	CASSPSLTDTQYF	TGTGCCAGCTCACCCTCCCTCACAGATACGCAGTATTTT
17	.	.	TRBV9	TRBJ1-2	CASSHQSEYTLNYGYTF	TGTGCCAGCAGCCACCAATCAGAATATACGCTCAACTATGGCTACACCTTC
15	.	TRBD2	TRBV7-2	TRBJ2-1	CASSLRREHYNEQFF	TGTGCCAGCAGCTTAAGGCGGGAGCACTACAATGAGCAGTTCTTC
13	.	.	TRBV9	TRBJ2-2	CASSTYETGELFF	TGTGCCAGCAGCACCTACGAGACCGGGGAGCTGTTTTTT
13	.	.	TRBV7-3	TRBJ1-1	CASSPSENTEAFF	TGTGCCAGCAGCCCCTCAGAGAACACTGAAGCTTTCTTT
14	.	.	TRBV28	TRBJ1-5	CASSSGISNQPQHF	TGTGCCAGCAGTTCCGGGATTAGCAATCAGCCCCAGCATTTT
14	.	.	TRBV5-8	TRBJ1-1	CASSLGREATEAFF	TGTGCCAGCAGCTTGGGCAGGGAGGCCACTGAAGCTTTCTTT
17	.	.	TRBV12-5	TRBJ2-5	CASGLGTGTPMEETQYF	TGTGCTAGTGGTTTGGGAACCGGGACACCCATGGAAGAGACCCAGTACTTC
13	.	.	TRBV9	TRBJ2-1	CASSVATNNEQFF	TGTGCCAGCAGCGTAGCTACTAACAATGAGCAGTTCTTC
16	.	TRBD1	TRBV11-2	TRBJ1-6	CASSLESRGRYSPLHF	TGTGCCAGCAGCTTAGAAAGTAGGGGGCGATATTCACCCCTCCACTTT
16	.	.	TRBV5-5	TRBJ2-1	CASSLVRSFSYNEQFF	TGTGCCAGCAGCTTGGTTCGGTCATTTTCCTACAATGAGCAGTTCTTC
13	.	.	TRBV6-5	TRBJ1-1	CASSPIVRTEAFF	TGTGCCAGCAGTCCCATAGTGCGTACTGAAGCTTTCTTT
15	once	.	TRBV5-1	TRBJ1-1	CASSLNGGEDTEAFF	TGCGCCAGCAGCTTGAACGGAGGGGAAGACACTGAAGCTTTCTTT
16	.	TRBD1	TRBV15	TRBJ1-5	CATSRGTGVGNQPQHF	TGTGCCACCAGCAGAGGAACAGGGGTAGGCAATCAGCCCCAGCATTTT
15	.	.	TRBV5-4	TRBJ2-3	CASSLGAHHTDTQYF	TGTGCCAGCAGCTTGGGCGCCCATCATACAGATACGCAGTATTTT
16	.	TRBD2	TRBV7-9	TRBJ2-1	CASSLSLAGSYNEQFF	TGTGCCAGCAGCTTAAGCCTAGCGGGATCCTACAATGAGCAGTTCTTC
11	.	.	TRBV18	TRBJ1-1	CASSPLSEAFF	TGTGCCAGCTCACCACTCTCTGAAGCTTTCTTT
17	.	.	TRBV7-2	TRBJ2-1	CASSLTQLGLGYNEQFF	TGTGCCAGCAGCTTAACCCAACTAGGATTGGGTTACAATGAGCAGTTCTTC
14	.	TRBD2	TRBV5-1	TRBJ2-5	CASSLTSGQETQYF	TGCGCCAGCAGCTTGACTAGCGGCCAAGAGACCCAGTACTTC
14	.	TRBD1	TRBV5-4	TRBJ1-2	CASSQGQGASGYTF	TGTGCCAGCAGCCAGGGACAGGGCGCCAGCGGCTACACCTTC